This record concerns one T cell receptor (beta chain) sequence. As yet, its antigen is unknown. iRepertoire HTBI primers and Arm-PCR of CDR3 regions built TCR beta libraries. TCRdb ran MiXCR on the multiplex PCR reads and lists one entry per CDR3 protein. Altogether some 340,000 distinct CDR3 sequences are present, roughly 25% being singletons, with the ten largest covering under 35%. The CDR3 is 15 amino acids. The germline V gene encodes CDR1 LGHDT and CDR2 YNNKEL (reference sequence). The V end lost 4 bases, the J end lost 0 bases, and 12 bases lay between the germline ends. The data derive from a study of regulatory T cells in long-lasting Graves disease. General study points: Preferential use of TRBV28, TRBJ1-2 and TRBJ2-5 was seen in persistent disease.

Time point: persistent/refractory GD, antithyroid drugs over 5 years with positive TRAb. The TCR library was prepared using RNA isolated from PBMCs. The source of the patients was an endocrinology department in Xi'an, China. This TCR was sampled from a woman aged 40 to 55 with Graves disease. The chain couples TRBV3-1 to TRBJ1-1; TRBD1 might be the D (5 bases). Specimen: peripheral blood mononuclear cells (PBMCs), collected when the disease was refractory, from a patient treated with antithyroid drugs. Here the CDR3 reads CASSPRQYMNTEAFF. CDR3 nucleotide sequence: TGTGCCAGCAGCCCTCGACAGTACATGAACACTGAAGCTTTCTTT.